The subject of this entry is one TCR beta chain. 60 Vbeta and 13 Jbeta primers were used in PCR. This table comes from immunoSEQ multiplex PCR, and its TCRdb copy is limited to in-frame clones, with some not included. The sample gives about 250,000 clones, 80% of which show up once; roughly 0.31% is in the top ten. The sample is drawn from a study of cytomegalovirus exposure and HLA in healthy donors. CDR1 and CDR2 (germline): SGDLS, YYNGEE. This CDR3 comprises 15 residues. V shed 0 bases and J shed 2 bases, with 12 bases lying between them. Material: PBMCs. The TCR was taken from a girl aged 2-9 years in good health and CMV-seronegative. This sequence joins TRBV9 and TRBJ2-7, with D possibly TRBD1 on 5 matching bases. The chain's CDR3 is CASSVEGYGPYEQYF. The DNA for the CDR3 is TGTGCCAGCAGCGTAGAGGGGTACGGGCCCTACGAGCAGTACTTC.